Following are 2 T cell receptor beta chains from one sample sequenced in a study of blood T cell repertoires in COVID-19. Repertoires were generated with immunoSEQ multiplex PCR, while TCRdb's copy carries only in-frame clones and drops some. The sample includes approximately 140,000 clones, about 80% of them seen just once. Sequencing was done on a sample of peripheral blood. All receptors derive from a man aged 65 to 79 with acute or convalescent COVID-19.

This clone was recorded once. CDR3 region: CSVLGGSSYNEQFF. Here the CDR3 DNA reads TGCAGCGTTTTGGGCGGGAGTAGTTACAATGAGCAGTTCTTC. The rearrangement uses TRBV29-1 and TRBJ2-1; 7 nucleotides match TRBD2. With 5 bases clipped from V and 4 bases from J, the junction kept 8 bases outside the gene matches. Germline V gene lookup returns CDR1 SQVTM and CDR2 ANQGSEA. The CDR3 runs to 14 residues.

The chain carries TRBV6-5 and TRBJ1-2, with 7 nucleotides matching TRBD1. Germline V gene data show CDR1 as MNHEY and CDR2 as SVGAGI. J was trimmed by 1 base and V by 6 bases; bases with no gene match: 5. This CDR3 region has 14 residues. CDR3 bases: TGTGCCAGCAGCCGGGACAGAAATAACTATGGCTACACCTTC. The encoded protein is CASSRDRNNYGYTF.